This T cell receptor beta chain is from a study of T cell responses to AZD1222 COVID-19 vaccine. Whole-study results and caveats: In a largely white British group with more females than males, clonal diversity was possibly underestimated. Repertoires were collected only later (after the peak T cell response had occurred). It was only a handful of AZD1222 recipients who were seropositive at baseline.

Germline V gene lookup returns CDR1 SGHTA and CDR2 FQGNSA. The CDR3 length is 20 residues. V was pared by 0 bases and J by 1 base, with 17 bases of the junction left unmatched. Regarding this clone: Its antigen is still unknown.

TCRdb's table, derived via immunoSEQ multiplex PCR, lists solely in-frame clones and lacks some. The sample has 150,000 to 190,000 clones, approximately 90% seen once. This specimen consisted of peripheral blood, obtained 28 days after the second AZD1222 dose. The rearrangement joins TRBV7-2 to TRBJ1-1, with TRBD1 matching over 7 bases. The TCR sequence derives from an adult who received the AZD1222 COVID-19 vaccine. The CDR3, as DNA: TGTGCCAGCAGCTTAGCGCGCTTAACGATTAACAGGGGCAAGAACACTGAAGCTTTCTTT. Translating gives CASSLARLTINRGKNTEAFF. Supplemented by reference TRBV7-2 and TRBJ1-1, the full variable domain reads GAGVSQSPSNKVTEKGKDVELRCDPISGHTALYWYRQSLGQGLEFLIYFQGNSAPDKSGLPSDRFSAERTGGSVSTLTIQRTQQEDSAVYLCASSLARLTINRGKNTEAFFGQGTRLTVV.